Shown below are 25 T cell receptor beta chains from a single sample sequenced in a study of blood T cell repertoires in COVID-19 (dated by TCRdb to the early 2020s). The library was produced with the immunoSEQ multiplex PCR assay. TCRdb obtained this table from immuneACCESS and retained in-frame rearrangements with V and J assigned. These tables miss some clones; where compared with another copy, unresolved V genes account for less than half of the shortfall, and the remainder is unexplained. This sample comprises under 150,000 clones, 60% to 80% of them detected only once. The ten largest clones add up to less than 3% of the sample. Sequenced: PBMCs or T cells enriched from blood (not recorded which). Every receptor here comes from a woman aged 50 to 60 who had recovered from COVID-19.

The rearrangement joins TRBV24-1 to TRBJ2-3, with TRBD2 matching 7 bases. V gave up 4 bases and J gave up 1 base; unmatched junction bases: 10. The CDR3 covers 17 residues. Germline lookup yields CDR1 KGHDR and CDR2 SFDVKD. The DNA of the CDR3 is TGTGCCACCAGTGACCCCTCGACTAGCAGAGGCACAGATACGCAGTATTTT. It specifies CATSDPSTSRGTDTQYF.

This chain uses TRBV28 with TRBJ1-6; TRBD1 is a possible D gene (5 bases). The CDR3 is 15 amino acids. CDR1 MDHEN and CDR2 SYDVKM come from the germline V gene. Trimming left V 3 bases short and J 7 bases short, with 13 bases between. CDR3 loop: CASSFDRNTNSPLHF. CDR3 nucleotide sequence: TGTGCCAGCAGTTTCGACAGAAACACGAATTCACCCCTCCACTTT.

Turning to this clone: No DNA is shown, since the ends of the CDR3 on it are uncertain; the CDR3 is the one TCRdb lists. CDR3 sequence: CASSSTLGRDQPQHF. The chain is built from TRBV9 and TRBJ1-5; the table's D call of TRBD1 was not tested on the DNA. Germline V lookup: CDR1 SGDLS, CDR2 YYNGEE. The CDR3 contains 15 residues when both ends are counted.

V usage is TRBV14 and J usage is TRBJ1-2; 8 bases are shared with TRBD1. Germline values: CDR1 SGHDN, CDR2 FVKESK. Trimming cost V 4 bases and J 7 bases; bases outside gene matches: 8. The CDR3 sequence is 14 residues long. The CDR3 loop is CASSPRTGSFGYTF. Written as DNA, the CDR3 is TGTGCCAGCAGCCCACGGACAGGGTCTTTTGGCTACACCTTC.

This sequence joins TRBV13 and TRBJ2-7; no clear D. Deletions cut 4 bases from V and 2 bases from J, with 9 bases between. The CDR3 is 13 residues long. CDR1 and CDR2 (germline): PRHDT, FYEKMQ (reference sequence). The CDR3 region is CASSSYKAYEQYF. The CDR3 bases are TGTGCCAGCAGCTCGTACAAAGCCTACGAGCAGTACTTC.

The chain couples TRBV19 to TRBJ2-3, with D maybe TRBD2 (6 bases). Trimming cost V 3 bases and J 5 bases, with 21 bases left between them. CDR1 and CDR2 from the germline V gene are LNHDA and SQIVND (reference sequence). The CDR3 is made up of 17 amino acids. The CDR3 bases are TGTGCCAGTAGTATGGGTGTGATGAAGGACTATGGAGATACGCAGTATTTT. Translated: CASSMGVMKDYGDTQYF.

The rearrangement links TRBV10-1 to TRBJ2-7; D remains ambiguous. V was clipped by 3 bases and J by 5 bases, with 17 bases between them. The CDR3 sequence is 15 residues long. Germline CDR1 is WNHNN and CDR2 is SYGVQD (reference sequence). CDR3 amino acids: CASSDRPCWWNEQYF. In DNA form, the CDR3 reads TGCGCCAGCAGTGACAGGCCCTGCTGGTGGAACGAGCAGTACTTC.

The chain employs TRBV6-4 and TRBJ2-2, with D maybe TRBD2 (5 bases). V gave up 2 bases and J gave up 0 bases, with 10 bases separating them. This CDR3 has 16 residues. Germline V gene lookup returns CDR1 MRHNA and CDR2 SNTAGT. The CDR3 nucleotides read TGTGCCAGCAGTGACCGAGGGCCCCCGAACACCGGGGAGCTGTTTTTT. It specifies CASSDRGPPNTGELFF.

This CDR3 is CASSQSNRGVETQYF. DNA for the CDR3: TGTGCCAGCAGCCAATCTAACAGGGGCGTGGAGACCCAGTACTTC. This chain links TRBV14 with TRBJ2-5; TRBD1 matches at 7 bases. After removal of 2 bases from V and 5 bases from J, the junction contained 8 bases not matched to a gene. The CDR3 has 15 amino acids. Germline V gives CDR1 SGHDN, CDR2 FVKESK.

This chain connects TRBV9 to TRBJ2-7; TRBD1 agrees at 8 bases. V trimming: 3 bases; J trimming: 3 bases; junction bases outside the gene matches: 2. Germline values: CDR1 SGDLS, CDR2 YYNGEE. There are 13 residues in the CDR3. CDR3 region: CASSGDRGYEQYF. The DNA of the CDR3 is TGTGCCAGCAGCGGCGACAGGGGCTACGAGCAGTACTTC.

V is TRBV6-2 or TRBV6-3 and J is TRBJ2-1; 8 positions agree with TRBD2. The CDR3 has 16 amino acids. The J segment lost 7 bases and the V segment lost 0 bases, leaving 8 bases of the junction unmatched. The germline gives CDR1 MNHEY, CDR2 SVGEGT. This CDR3 is CASSYSPAGAVNEQFF. CDR3 bases: TGTGCCAGCAGTTACTCGCCAGCGGGAGCCGTGAATGAGCAGTTCTTC.

The rearrangement joins TRBV11-2 to TRBJ1-2; unclear D gene. The CDR3 extends over 14 amino acids. The V gene lost 0 bases and the J gene lost 1 base, with 6 bases spanning the gap. Germline V gene sequence: CDR1 SGHAT, CDR2 FQNNGV. The CDR3 loop is CASSLERVNYGYTF. CDR3 coding DNA: TGTGCCAGCAGCTTAGAGAGGGTTAACTATGGCTACACCTTC.

The rearrangement uses TRBV6-5 and TRBJ1-1, with TRBD1 matching 9 bases. Germline V lookup: CDR1 MNHEY, CDR2 SVGAGI. With 4 bases clipped from V and 0 bases from J, the junction kept 6 bases outside the gene matches. The length of the CDR3 is 16 residues. CDR3 sequence reads: CASSSQGASMNTEAFF. In DNA, the CDR3 is TGTGCCAGCAGTTCACAGGGGGCGTCAATGAACACTGAAGCTTTCTTT.

The chain employs TRBV2 and TRBJ1-1, with 9 bases that match TRBD1. The CDR3 totals 12 residues. The germline gives CDR1 SNHLY, CDR2 FYNNEI. V gave up 8 bases and J gave up 5 bases; unmatched junction bases: 3. The DNA for the CDR3 is TGTGCCAGCGGACAGGGGATGACTGAAGCTTTCTTT. Amino acids: CASGQGMTEAFF.

V is TRBV28 and J is TRBJ1-5; D is unresolved. V lost 2 bases and J 5 bases, leaving 4 bases between the germline ends. CDR1 is MDHEN and CDR2 is SYDVKM in the germline V gene. The length of the CDR3 is 12 residues. CDR3 sequence: CASSLGHQPQHF. The CDR3 region has the DNA TGTGCCAGCAGTTTAGGCCATCAGCCCCAGCATTTT.

The chain employs TRBV7-6 and TRBJ1-4; maybe TRBD1 (6 bases). The germline V gene has CDR1 SGHVS and CDR2 FNYEAQ. Trimming took 0 bases from V and 0 from J, leaving 14 bases between them. The CDR3 has 18 residues. CDR3 nucleotide sequence: TGTGCCAGCAGCTTAGCGCACGGGACATTCACAACTAATGAAAAACTGTTTTTT. It encodes CASSLAHGTFTTNEKLFF.

The V and J genes are TRBV6-1 and TRBJ1-1; D not resolved. The CDR3 totals 14 residues. V lost 0 bases and J 5 bases, leaving 10 bases between the germline ends. From germline, CDR1 is MNHNS and CDR2 SASEGT. The CDR3 is CASSEALARTEAFF. The DNA of the CDR3 is TGTGCCAGCAGTGAAGCGTTAGCCCGAACTGAAGCTTTCTTT.

This chain links TRBV5-1 with TRBJ2-1; 15 bases line up with TRBD2. The CDR3 spans 20 residues. V lost 0 bases and J lost 6; bases outside the gene matches: 13. CDR1 and CDR2 from the germline V gene are SGHRS and YFSETQ. CDR3 region: CASSLAGLAGGPRMSNEQFF. DNA for the CDR3: TGCGCCAGCAGCTTGGCCGGACTAGCGGGAGGGCCTCGGATGAGCAATGAGCAGTTCTTC.

This clone has just a few counts. The chain has TRBV13 and TRBJ2-6; 8 nucleotides align to TRBD1. This CDR3 has 18 amino acids. Losses at the gene ends were 0 bases for V and 0 bases for J; bases not matched to a gene: 4. From germline, CDR1 is PRHDT and CDR2 FYEKMQ (reference sequence). DNA for the CDR3: TGTGCCAGCAGCTTAGGGACAGGGGACCACTCTGGGGCCAACGTCCTGACTTTC. This encodes CASSLGTGDHSGANVLTF. The full variable domain, rest sourced from reference TRBV13 and TRBJ2-6, is AAGVIQSPRHLIKEKRETATLKCYPIPRHDTVYWYQQGPGQDPQFLISFYEKMQSDKGSIPDRFSAQQFSDYHSELNMSSLELGDSALYFCASSLGTGDHSGANVLTFGAGSRLTVL.

The gene calls are TRBV13 and TRBJ2-7, with D possibly TRBD2 on 7 matching bases. CDR1 and CDR2 from the germline V gene are PRHDT and FYEKMQ (reference sequence). The CDR3 consists of 12 residues. V gave up 5 bases and J gave up 6 bases, with 11 bases separating them. The CDR3 DNA reads as TGTGCCAGCAGCCTCGGGGGGCCCGAGCAGTACTTC. Amino acids: CASSLGGPEQYF.

The J gene is TRBJ2-3, the V gene TRBV3-1 (or the pseudogene TRBV3-2); 8 bases align to TRBD2. CDR3 length: 17 residues. Germline V gene sequence: CDR1 LGHDT, CDR2 YNNKEL (reference sequence). Trimming at V came to 0 bases and at J to 5 bases, leaving 10 bases not matched to a gene. CDR3 protein: CASSQDLRGGPVDTQYF. CDR3 coding DNA: TGTGCCAGCAGCCAAGATTTACGCGGGGGGCCGGTAGATACGCAGTATTTT.

This clone appeared a few times. The gene calls are TRBV5-4 and TRBJ2-1; maybe TRBD2 (5 bases). Germline CDR1 SGHNT, CDR2 YYREEE (reference sequence). Trimming stripped 4 bases from V and 4 bases from J, with 9 bases between. This CDR3 contains 13 residues. Here the CDR3 reads CASSLDYYNEQFF. The CDR3 coding sequence is TGTGCCAGCAGCCTTGACTATTACAATGAGCAGTTCTTC.

The chain recombines TRBV10-2 with TRBJ1-5; D gene uncertain. The CDR3 length is 14 residues. Trimming removed 7 bases at V and 1 base at J, with 11 bases between. The germline V gene has CDR1 WSHSY and CDR2 SAAADI. In nucleotides, the CDR3 is TGCGCCAGCACCCCCACGGGGAGCAATCAGCCCCAGCATTTT. Amino acid sequence: CASTPTGSNQPQHF.

CDR3 sequence: CASSQAPVYGYTF. The CDR3 DNA sequence: TGTGCCAGCAGCCAAGCGCCGGTCTATGGCTACACCTTC. The chain carries TRBV7-8 and TRBJ1-2, with no clear D. The CDR3 spans 13 residues. CDR1 and CDR2 (germline): SGHVS, FQNEAQ. V was pared by 5 bases and J by 4 bases, with 11 bases between.

The chain is built from TRBV25-1 and TRBJ1-1; D gene unclear. The CDR3 contains 15 residues. Trimming left V 4 bases short and J 4 bases short, with 16 bases between. The germline CDR1 and CDR2 sequences are MGHDK and SYGVNS. CDR3 nucleotides: TGTGCCAGCAGTGCCGCCGACGGGGTTAGCACTGAAGCTTTCTTT. Translated: CASSAADGVSTEAFF.